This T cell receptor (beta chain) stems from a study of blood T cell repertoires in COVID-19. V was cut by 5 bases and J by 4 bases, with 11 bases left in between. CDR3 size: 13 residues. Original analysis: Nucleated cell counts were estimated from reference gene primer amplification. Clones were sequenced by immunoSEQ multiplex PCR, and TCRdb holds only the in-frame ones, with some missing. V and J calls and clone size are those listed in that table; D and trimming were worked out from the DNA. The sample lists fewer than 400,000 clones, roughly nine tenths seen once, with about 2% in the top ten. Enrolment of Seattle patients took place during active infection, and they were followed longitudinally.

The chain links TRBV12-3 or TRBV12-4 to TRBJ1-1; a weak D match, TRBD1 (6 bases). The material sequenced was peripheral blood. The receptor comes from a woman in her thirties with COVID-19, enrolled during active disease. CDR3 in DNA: TGTGCCAGCAGTCACAGGGTTACCACTGAAGCTTTCTTT. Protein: CASSHRVTTEAFF.